The 29 T cell receptor beta chains given below trace back to one sample, sequenced in a study of blood T cell repertoires in COVID-19. Here immunoSEQ multiplex PCR was the method, and the copy in TCRdb shows in-frame clones only, minus some. The table has about 200,000 clones, 82% seen once. Sequencing was carried out using PBMCs or T cells enriched from blood (not recorded which). The receptors stem from a man aged 35 to 55 who had recovered from COVID-19.

V is TRBV3-1 (or the pseudogene TRBV3-2) and J is TRBJ1-2, with 10 positions matching TRBD1. J was trimmed by 8 bases and V by 3 bases; bases with no gene match: 9. The CDR3 contains 15 residues. Germline V CDR1 and CDR2: LGHDT, YNNKEL (reference sequence). The CDR3 DNA reads as TGTGCCAGCAGCCATTCATACGGGACAGGGGAAGGCTACACCTTC. This codes for CASSHSYGTGEGYTF.

The chain has TRBV12-3 or TRBV12-4 and TRBJ1-2; no clear D. V gave up 2 bases and J gave up 10 bases, with 11 bases separating them. This CDR3 region has 12 residues. CDR3 protein: CASSLQQRYYTF. CDR3 nucleotides: TGTGCCAGCAGTTTACAACAGCGGTACTACACCTTC.

The chain combines TRBV9 with TRBJ2-7; a weak D match, TRBD1 (5 bases). There are 15 residues in the CDR3. With 4 bases removed from V and 0 bases from J, the gap between germline ends came to 14 bases. Germline V gene data show CDR1 as SGDLS and CDR2 as YYNGEE. The CDR3 is CASSPQGDNSYEQYF. In nucleotides, the CDR3 is TGTGCCAGCAGCCCCCAGGGTGACAACTCCTACGAGCAGTACTTC.

J is TRBJ2-1 and V is TRBV5-6, with TRBD1 as a possible D gene (5 bases). There are 17 residues in the CDR3. Trimming pared 2 bases from V and 4 bases from J, leaving 19 bases between. Per germline, CDR1 SGHDT and CDR2 YYEEEE. CDR3 region: CASSLLTGNIRYNEQFF. The DNA for the CDR3 is TGTGCCAGCAGCTTACTCACAGGTAACATAAGGTACAATGAGCAGTTCTTC.

The chain couples TRBV3-1 (or the pseudogene TRBV3-2) to TRBJ2-5; 9 bases are shared with TRBD1. The CDR3 extends over 15 amino acids. Germline CDR1 reads LGHDT; CDR2 reads YNNKEL (reference sequence). Unmatched junction bases numbered 5, after V lost 2 bases and J lost 4 bases. CDR3 amino acids: CASSQLGTGTETQYF. In DNA form, the CDR3 reads TGTGCCAGCAGCCAACTAGGGACAGGGACAGAGACCCAGTACTTC.

The chain employs TRBV19 and TRBJ2-3, with 8 bases fitting TRBD2. V trimming: 4 bases; J trimming: 4 bases; junction bases outside the gene matches: 7. The CDR3 loop spans 15 amino acids. Germline assignment: CDR1 LNHDA and CDR2 SQIVND (reference sequence). CDR3 sequence: CASSSGTRWSDTQYF. The CDR3, as DNA: TGTGCCAGTAGTAGCGGGACTAGATGGTCAGATACGCAGTATTTT.

The rearrangement links TRBV11-2 to TRBJ1-6; TRBD1 aligns across 9 bases. Germline CDR1 is SGHAT and CDR2 is FQNNGV. The CDR3 contains 14 residues. J gave up 8 bases and V 5 bases, and 4 bases lay outside the gene matches. CDR3 protein: CASSHRGLDSPLHF. CDR3 DNA sequence: TGTGCCAGCAGCCACAGGGGGCTTGATTCACCCCTCCACTTT. Variable domain in full (rest from reference TRBV11-2 and TRBJ1-6): EAGVAQSPRYKIIEKRQSVAFWCNPISGHATLYWYQQILGQGPKLLIQFQNNGVVDDSQLPKDRFSAERLKGVDSTLKIQPAKLEDSAVYLCASSHRGLDSPLHFGNGTRLTVT.

V gene TRBV7-8 combines with J gene TRBJ1-5; 10 bases line up with TRBD1. This CDR3 region has 18 residues. Trimming removed 5 bases from V and 0 bases from J; junction bases left unmatched: 10. Germline-derived CDR1 and CDR2 are SGHVS and FQNEAQ. The CDR3 region is CASSPRDRGPYSNQPQHF. CDR3 DNA: TGTGCCAGCAGCCCCCGGGACAGGGGCCCCTATAGCAATCAGCCCCAGCATTTT.

The chain combines TRBV6-4 with TRBJ2-1, with 15 bases lining up with TRBD2. The trim removed 3 bases at V and 8 bases at J, leaving 11 bases unmatched. The CDR3 runs 18 residues. Germline CDR1 MRHNA, CDR2 SNTAGT. In DNA, the CDR3 is TGTGCCAGCAGTGATTCCTCCGGGACTAGCGGGAGGCTAGATGAGCAGTTCTTC. Translating it yields CASSDSSGTSGRLDEQFF.

The chain has TRBV4-1 and TRBJ1-3, with D possibly TRBD1 on 6 matching bases. The CDR3 is 17 amino acids. Trimming removed 0 bases from V and 0 bases from J, with 12 bases in between. The V gene's germline CDR1 is MGHRA and CDR2 YSYEKL. This CDR3 is CASSQEGTPSSGNTIYF. For the CDR3, the DNA is TGCGCCAGCAGCCAAGAAGGGACACCGAGCTCTGGAAACACCATATATTTT.

J is TRBJ1-2 and V is TRBV6-5; the match to TRBD1 covers 7 bases. Germline CDR1 and CDR2: MNHEY and SVGAGI. The CDR3 length is 15 residues. V gave up 7 bases and J gave up 4 bases; unmatched junction bases: 12. The CDR3 DNA is TGTGCCAGCAAAGTAGGGGGCACTCACCCCTATGGCTACACCTTC. It encodes CASKVGGTHPYGYTF.

This clone was found once. The chain has TRBV30 and TRBJ1-1, with D perhaps matching TRBD1 (5 bases). Germline-derived CDR1 and CDR2 are GTSNPN and SVGIG (reference sequence). This CDR3 comprises 13 residues. V was pared by 3 bases and J by 2 bases, with 10 bases between. This CDR3 reads CAWSDDRNTEAFF. The CDR3 DNA reads TGTGCCTGGAGCGACGACAGAAACACTGAAGCTTTCTTT.

This clone was counted a few times. The CDR3 DNA is TGCGCCAGCAGCTACACAGGGTTCACTGAAGCTTTCTTT. This translates into CASSYTGFTEAFF. V is TRBV5-1 and J is TRBJ1-1; a weak D match, TRBD1 (6 bases). This CDR3 has 13 residues. Germline assignment: CDR1 SGHRS and CDR2 YFSETQ. Trimming shortened V by 3 bases and J by 4 bases, and 10 bases separated the two germline ends.

The chain is built from TRBV11-2 and TRBJ1-2; 7 positions match TRBD1. This CDR3 contains 14 residues. Germline CDR1 reads SGHAT; CDR2 reads FQNNGV. The junction had 4 bases not matched to a gene; V was cut back by 2 bases and J by 4 bases. The chain's CDR3 is CASSLSGQPYGYTF. The CDR3 coding sequence is TGTGCCAGCAGCTTATCGGGACAGCCCTATGGCTACACCTTC.

The J gene is TRBJ2-5, the V gene TRBV27; 8 positions match TRBD2. This CDR3 region has 15 residues. CDR1 is MNHEY, CDR2 SMNVEV, per germline (reference sequence). Trimming at V came to 8 bases and at J to 4 bases, leaving 12 bases not matched to a gene. The CDR3 DNA is TGTGCCAGCGGACACTTAGCGGGACTTGGAGAGACCCAGTACTTC. It is translated as CASGHLAGLGETQYF.

This clone showed up just once. The chain couples TRBV19 to TRBJ2-5, with 10 positions matching TRBD2. Germline CDR1 LNHDA, CDR2 SQIVND (reference sequence). The CDR3 sequence is 13 residues long. Losses at the gene ends were 10 bases for V and 5 bases for J; bases not matched to a gene: 7. CDR3 loop: CAIAAGGGETQYF. In nucleotides, the CDR3 is TGTGCCATTGCAGCGGGAGGGGGGGAGACCCAGTACTTC.

The chain joins TRBV28 to TRBJ2-3; 11 bases are a match to TRBD2. V was clipped by 8 bases and J by 3 bases; unmatched bases: 4. The CDR3 has 14 amino acids. The germline CDR1 and CDR2 sequences are MDHEN and SYDVKM. This CDR3 reads CASQPSGRTDTQYF. Here the CDR3 DNA reads TGTGCCAGCCAACCTAGCGGGAGGACAGATACGCAGTATTTT.

The rearrangement links TRBV5-4 to TRBJ2-5; 11 bases are a match to TRBD2. From germline, CDR1 is SGHNT and CDR2 YYREEE (reference sequence). J lost 5 bases, V lost 0 bases, and 6 bases had no gene match. This CDR3 region has 16 residues. CDR3 nucleotides: TGTGCCAGCAGCTTGGCACTAGCGGGAGTGGGGGAGACCCAGTACTTC. Translation gives CASSLALAGVGETQYF.

The rearrangement links TRBV6-5 to TRBJ2-1, with 7 bases matching TRBD1. With V trimmed by 5 bases and J by 5 bases, 6 bases remained unmatched. The CDR3 is 14 amino acids. Germline assignment: CDR1 MNHEY and CDR2 SVGAGI. CDR3 amino acids: CASSPGQLDNEQFF. DNA of the CDR3: TGTGCCAGCAGTCCGGGACAGCTTGACAATGAGCAGTTCTTC.

This chain joins TRBV10-1 and TRBJ2-6; no firm D call. CDR1 and CDR2 from the germline V gene are WNHNN and SYGVQD (reference sequence). This CDR3 has 13 residues. Trimming removed 6 bases at V and 1 base at J, with 4 bases between. The CDR3 protein is CASSHSGANVLTF. Written as DNA, the CDR3 is TGCGCCAGCAGCCATTCTGGGGCCAACGTCCTGACTTTC.

The CDR3 here is CATRSFTGTQESTDTQYF. For the CDR3, the DNA is TGTGCCACCCGATCTTTTACCGGGACACAGGAAAGCACAGATACGCAGTATTTT. The V gene is TRBV19, the J gene TRBJ2-3; D possibly corresponds to TRBD1 (6 bases). CDR3 length: 18 amino acids. Trimming took 10 bases from V and 0 from J, leaving 26 bases between them. Germline lookup yields CDR1 LNHDA and CDR2 SQIVND (reference sequence).

The V call is TRBV5-4, the J call TRBJ1-6; a possible D gene is TRBD1 (6 bases). The ends were cut back, 4 bases at V and 4 bases at J, with 15 bases in the middle. CDR1 SGHNT and CDR2 YYREEE come from the germline V gene (reference sequence). This CDR3 comprises 16 residues. The DNA for the CDR3 is TGTGCCAGCAGCCCCGGAGGGGGGGCTTATAATTCACCCCTCCACTTT. Translating gives CASSPGGGAYNSPLHF. Using reference TRBV5-4 and TRBJ1-6 for the parts outside the CDR3, the full variable domain is ETGVTQSPTHLIKTRGQQVTLRCSSQSGHNTVSWYQQALGQGPQFIFQYYREEENGRGNFPPRFSGLQFPNYSSELNVNALELDDSALYLCASSPGGGAYNSPLHFGNGTRLTVT.

This chain links TRBV19 with TRBJ1-4; D is unclear. In germline, CDR1 is LNHDA, CDR2 SQIVND (reference sequence). The CDR3 has 12 residues. The V end lost 9 bases, the J end lost 5 bases, and 10 bases lay between the germline ends. The CDR3 protein is CASRDLNEKLFF. The CDR3 coding sequence is TGTGCCAGCCGGGATCTCAATGAAAAACTGTTTTTT.

This chain uses TRBV28 with TRBJ1-1, with D possibly TRBD1 on 5 matching bases. This CDR3 is built from 15 residues. V was clipped by 5 bases and J by 6 bases, with 19 bases between them. The germline gives CDR1 MDHEN, CDR2 SYDVKM. The CDR3 here is CASSRPTGSGAEAFF. The CDR3 DNA sequence: TGTGCCAGCAGTCGACCGACGGGATCGGGGGCTGAAGCTTTCTTT.

The DNA for the CDR3 is TGTGCCAGCTCAAGTGACAGGGGTTGGAATCAGCCCCAGCATTTT. This translates into CASSSDRGWNQPQHF. J is TRBJ1-5 and V is TRBV18; 8 bases align to TRBD1. The junction had 7 bases not matched to a gene; V was cut back by 5 bases and J by 4 bases. The CDR3 is 15 amino acids. Looked up from germline, CDR1 is KGHSH and CDR2 is LQKENI.

The chain links TRBV2 to TRBJ2-3; D unclear. The CDR3 spans 13 residues. CDR1 and CDR2 (germline): SNHLY, FYNNEI. V lost 6 bases, J lost 5 bases, and 12 bases lay in between. The CDR3 spells CASSQNSGDTQYF. CDR3 sequence (DNA): TGTGCCAGCAGCCAAAACTCCGGAGATACGCAGTATTTT.

This clone was detected a few times. V is TRBV9 and J is TRBJ1-1; no clear D. Trimming pared 3 bases from V and 1 base from J, leaving 4 bases between. CDR1 and CDR2 (germline): SGDLS, YYNGEE. CDR3 length: 12 amino acids. CDR3 DNA sequence: TGTGCCAGCAGCGCCAGGAACACTGAAGCTTTCTTT. This sequence encodes CASSARNTEAFF.

The chain couples TRBV7-9 to TRBJ2-3, with 11 bases that match TRBD2. Germline V lookup: CDR1 SEHNR, CDR2 FQNEAQ (reference sequence). The CDR3 runs 18 residues. With 4 bases clipped from V and 1 base from J, the junction kept 10 bases outside the gene matches. The CDR3 region is CASSSDLAGGHGTDTQYF. The DNA of the CDR3 is TGTGCCAGCAGCTCAGACCTAGCGGGAGGACATGGCACAGATACGCAGTATTTT.

V usage is TRBV12-5 and J usage is TRBJ2-7; 10 bases match TRBD1. CDR1 is LGHNT, CDR2 FRNRAP, per germline. V lost 5 bases, J lost 0 bases, and 16 bases stayed unmatched. This CDR3 comprises 19 residues. The CDR3 loop is CASGPWDRGSSGHSYEQYV. In nucleotides, the CDR3 is TGTGCTAGTGGTCCTTGGGACAGGGGCTCTAGCGGGCACTCCTACGAGCAGTACGTC.